This T cell receptor (beta chain) comes out of a study of CD8+CD57+ T cells in acquired aplastic anemia. Study findings and constraints: Comparison of patients with controls identified about 27 shared CD8+ CDR3 sequences. Controls did not differ significantly from patients in CD8+ Simpson's diversity.

This clonotype was detected only a few times. Its matching antigen is unknown. Genomic DNA provided the template from which TCR beta VDJ and CDR3 profiles were obtained. TCRdb reprocessed the reads with MiXCR, giving one entry per CDR3 protein. The sample contains approximately 470,000 distinct CDR3 sequences, roughly 34% of which appear only once. Germline loops: CDR1 GTSNPN, CDR2 SVGIG (reference sequence). The CDR3 totals 15 residues. The ends lost 2 bases at V and 7 bases at J; junction bases unmatched: 9. In patients chosen for sequencing, flow cytometry had shown CD8+CD57+ cell expansion. By the time of blood sampling, patients had still received no therapy.

Sequences were obtained from sorted CD4+, CD8+, or CD8+CD57+ T cells (not recorded which) from PBMCs. The sequence was obtained from a human donor with aplastic anemia. The rearrangement joins TRBV30 to TRBJ1-3; TRBD1 agrees at 9 bases. CDR3 DNA: TGTGCCTGGAGTTTCGGAGACAGGGGGATGAACACCATATATTTT. The encoded protein is CAWSFGDRGMNTIYF. Drawing the rest from reference TRBV30 and TRBJ1-3, the complete variable domain is SQTIHQWPATLVQPVGSPLSLECTVEGTSNPNLYWYRQAAGRGLQLLFYSVGIGQISSEVPQNLSASRPQDRQFILSSKKLLLSDSGFYLCAWSFGDRGMNTIYFGEGSWLTVV.